These 7 T cell receptor beta chains were all obtained from the same sample, sequenced in a study of blood T cells in healthy people across ages. A second roughly 6 to 12 cycle PCR used barcoded and J-beta primers. TCRdb re-derived calls from the 5' RACE reads in MiXCR, one entry per CDR3 protein. Of about 1 million distinct CDR3 sequences detected, approximately 25% appear once; the ten largest clones hold around 0.75%. The same specimen was also included in a second study, on T cells of mothers and their children.

The specimen was blood. Receptors originate from a girl between 2 and 10 years old in good health.

In its sample, this clonotype was seen a few times. The gene calls are TRBV11-2 and TRBJ2-4; TRBD2 matches 7 bases. Germline trimming cut 1 base from V and 6 bases from J; bases unmatched to any gene: 6. The CDR3 extends over 15 amino acids. The germline V gene encodes CDR1 SGHAT and CDR2 FQNNGV. CDR3 region: CASSLGSPGGNIQYF. The CDR3 bases are TGTGCCAGCAGCTTAGGGTCTCCGGGGGGAAACATTCAGTACTTC.

This clonotype was seen a handful of times. The chain uses TRBV5-1 and TRBJ2-4; D not resolved. The CDR3 spans 15 residues. V shed 0 bases and J shed 1 base, with 8 bases lying between them. Germline CDR1 and CDR2: SGHRS and YFSETQ. CDR3 in DNA: TGCGCCAGCAGCTTGGGGGATCGGGCCAAAAACATTCAGTACTTC. Translated: CASSLGDRAKNIQYF. Based on the CDR3 plus reference TRBV5-1 and TRBJ2-4, the full variable domain is KAGVTQTPRYLIKTRGQQVTLSCSPISGHRSVSWYQQTPGQGLQFLFEYFSETQRNKGNFPGRFSGRQFSNSRSEMNVSTLELGDSALYLCASSLGDRAKNIQYFGAGTRLSVL.

V is TRBV3-1 and J is TRBJ1-5, with a tentative D call TRBD1 (6 bases). This CDR3 region has 15 residues. Germline V gene sequence: CDR1 LGHDT, CDR2 YNNKEL (reference sequence). Trimming left V 3 bases short and J 7 bases short, with 16 bases between. The CDR3 region is CASSQLGQPVQPQHF. Written as DNA, the CDR3 is TGTGCCAGCAGCCAGCTAGGACAGCCTGTCCAGCCCCAGCATTTT. The full variable domain, in which reference TRBV3-1 and TRBJ1-5 provide the parts outside the CDR3, is DTAVSQTPKYLVTQMGNDKSIKCEQNLGHDTMYWYKQDSKKFLKIMFSYNNKELIINETVPNRFSPKSPDKAHLNLHINSLELGDSAVYFCASSQLGQPVQPQHFGDGTRLSIL.

This clonotype was counted only a few times. The chain recombines TRBV7-8 with TRBJ1-2, with no clear D. The CDR3 runs 11 residues. Trimming stripped 1 base from V and 8 bases from J, with 5 bases between. Germline V CDR1 and CDR2: SGHVS, FQNEAQ. CDR3 nucleotides: TGTGCCAGCAGCTTAGAGGAAGGCTACACCTTC. It yields the protein CASSLEEGYTF.

Comments on this clonotype: One end of the junction does not line up with germline, which may come from a read error. CDR3 nucleotides: TGTGCCAGTAGCTGGAACCACGAGCAGTACTTC. Translating gives CASSWNHEQYF. The V gene is TRBV5-6, the J gene TRBJ2-5; D gene uncertain. The end of the DNA is better explained by TRBJ2-7, so the J call may be wrong. The CDR3 extends over 11 amino acids. Germline CDR1 is SGHDT and CDR2 is YYEEEE.

There are a few counts of this clonotype. The chain links TRBV6-2 or TRBV6-3 to TRBJ2-4, with 13 bases fitting TRBD2. V lost 1 base to trimming and J lost 11 bases; unmatched junction nucleotides: 8. The CDR3 extends over 16 amino acids. In germline, CDR1 is MNHEY, CDR2 SVGEGT. The CDR3, as DNA: TGTGCCAGCAGTTACTTTTCTCGGACTAGCGGGGGTCTTCAGTACTTC. Translated: CASSYFSRTSGGLQYF.

This clonotype occurred once. The DNA of the CDR3 is TGTGCCAGAAGATTTGGTCCCATATATTTT. Translation gives CARRFGPIYF. The chain is built from TRBV12-3 or TRBV12-4 and TRBJ1-3; no clear D gene. V lost 9 bases, J lost 11 bases, and 11 bases lay in between. This CDR3 is built from 10 residues.